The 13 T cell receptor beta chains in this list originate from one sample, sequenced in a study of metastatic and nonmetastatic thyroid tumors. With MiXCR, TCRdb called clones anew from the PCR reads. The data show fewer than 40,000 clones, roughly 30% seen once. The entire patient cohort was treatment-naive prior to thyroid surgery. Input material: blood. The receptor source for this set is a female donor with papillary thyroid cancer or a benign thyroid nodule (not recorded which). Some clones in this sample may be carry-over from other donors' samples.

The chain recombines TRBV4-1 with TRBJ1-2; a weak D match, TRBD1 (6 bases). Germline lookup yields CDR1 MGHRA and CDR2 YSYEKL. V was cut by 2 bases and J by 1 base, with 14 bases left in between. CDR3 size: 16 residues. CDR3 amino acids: CASSQPTRGINYGYTF. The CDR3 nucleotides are TGCGCCAGCAGCCAACCAACGAGGGGGATTAACTATGGCTACACCTTC.

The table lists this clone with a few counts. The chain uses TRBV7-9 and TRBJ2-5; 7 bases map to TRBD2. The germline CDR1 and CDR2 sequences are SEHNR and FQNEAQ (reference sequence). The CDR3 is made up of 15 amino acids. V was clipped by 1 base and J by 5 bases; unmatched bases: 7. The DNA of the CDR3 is TGTGCCAGCAGCTTAGAGCGGGATGGTGAGGAGACCCAGTACTTC. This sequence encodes CASSLERDGEETQYF.

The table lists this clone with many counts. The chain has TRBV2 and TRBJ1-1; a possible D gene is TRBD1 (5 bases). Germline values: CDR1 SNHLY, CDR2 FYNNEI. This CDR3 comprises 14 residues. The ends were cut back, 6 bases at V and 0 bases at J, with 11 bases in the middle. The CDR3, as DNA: TGTGCCAGCAGCACGGGACGGATGAACACTGAAGCTTTCTTT. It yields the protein CASSTGRMNTEAFF.

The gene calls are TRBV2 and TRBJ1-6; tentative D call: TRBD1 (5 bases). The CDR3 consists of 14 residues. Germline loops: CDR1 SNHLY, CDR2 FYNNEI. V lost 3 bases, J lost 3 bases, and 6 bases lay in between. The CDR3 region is CASSDQGYNSPLHF. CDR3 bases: TGTGCCAGCAGTGATCAGGGCTATAATTCACCCCTCCACTTT.

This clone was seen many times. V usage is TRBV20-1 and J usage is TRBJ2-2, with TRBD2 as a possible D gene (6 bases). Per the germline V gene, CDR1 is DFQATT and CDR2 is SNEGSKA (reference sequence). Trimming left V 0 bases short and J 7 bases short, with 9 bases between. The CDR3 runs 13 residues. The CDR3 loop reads CSARDQGGGELFF. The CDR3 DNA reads TGCAGTGCTAGAGATCAGGGAGGCGGGGAGCTGTTTTTT.

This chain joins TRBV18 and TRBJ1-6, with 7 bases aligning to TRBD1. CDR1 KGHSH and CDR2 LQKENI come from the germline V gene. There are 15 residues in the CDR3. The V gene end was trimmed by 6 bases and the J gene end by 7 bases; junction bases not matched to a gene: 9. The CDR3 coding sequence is TGTGCCAGCTCGCCGAGACAGGGCGAAAATTCACCCCTCCACTTT. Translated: CASSPRQGENSPLHF. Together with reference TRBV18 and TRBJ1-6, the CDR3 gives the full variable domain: NAGVMQNPRHLVRRRGQEARLRCSPMKGHSHVYWYRQLPEEGLKFMVYLQKENIIDESGMPKERFSAEFPKEGPSILRIQQVVRGDSAAYFCASSPRQGENSPLHFGNGTRLTVT.

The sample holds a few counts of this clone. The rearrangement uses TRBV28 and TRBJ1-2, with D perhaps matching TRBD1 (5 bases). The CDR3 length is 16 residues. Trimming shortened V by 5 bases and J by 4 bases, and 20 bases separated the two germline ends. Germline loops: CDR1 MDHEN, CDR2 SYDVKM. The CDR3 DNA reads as TGTGCCAGCAGTACCCGATTCAAGACAGATAGCTATGGCTACACCTTC. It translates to CASSTRFKTDSYGYTF.

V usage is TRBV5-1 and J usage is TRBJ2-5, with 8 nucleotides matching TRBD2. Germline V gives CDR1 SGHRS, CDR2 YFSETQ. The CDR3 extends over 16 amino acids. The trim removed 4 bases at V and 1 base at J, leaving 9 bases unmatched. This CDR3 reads CASSPGPAGVQETQYF. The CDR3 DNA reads TGCGCCAGCAGCCCGGGACCAGCGGGGGTCCAAGAGACCCAGTACTTC.

The CDR3 coding sequence is TGTGCCAGCAGCCAAGAAGGGGGGATAGCTCACAATGAGCAGTTCTTC. Amino acid sequence: CASSQEGGIAHNEQFF. The V and J genes are TRBV4-2 and TRBJ2-1, with D possibly being TRBD1 or TRBD2 (6 bases each). Trimming stripped 0 bases from V and 5 bases from J, with 14 bases between. From germline, CDR1 is LGHNA and CDR2 YNFKEQ. This CDR3 region has 16 residues.

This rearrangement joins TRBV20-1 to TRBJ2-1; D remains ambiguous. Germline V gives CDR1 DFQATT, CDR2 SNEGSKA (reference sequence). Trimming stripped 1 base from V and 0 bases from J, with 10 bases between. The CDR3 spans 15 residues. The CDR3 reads CSARVARVSYNEQFF. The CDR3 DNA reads TGCAGTGCTAGAGTCGCCCGGGTCTCCTACAATGAGCAGTTCTTC.

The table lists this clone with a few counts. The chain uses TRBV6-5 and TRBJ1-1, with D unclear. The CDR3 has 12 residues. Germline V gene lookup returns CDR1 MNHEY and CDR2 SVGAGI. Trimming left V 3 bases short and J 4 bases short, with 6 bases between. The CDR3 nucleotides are TGTGCCAGCAGTTATGAAGGCACTGAAGCTTTCTTT. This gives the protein CASSYEGTEAFF.

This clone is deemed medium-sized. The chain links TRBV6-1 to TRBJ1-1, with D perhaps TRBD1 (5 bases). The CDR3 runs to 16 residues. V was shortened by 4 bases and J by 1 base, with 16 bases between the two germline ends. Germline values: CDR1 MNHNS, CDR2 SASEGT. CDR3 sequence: CASSGPGDGQNTEAFF. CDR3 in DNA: TGTGCCAGCAGTGGACCGGGGGATGGACAGAACACTGAAGCTTTCTTT.

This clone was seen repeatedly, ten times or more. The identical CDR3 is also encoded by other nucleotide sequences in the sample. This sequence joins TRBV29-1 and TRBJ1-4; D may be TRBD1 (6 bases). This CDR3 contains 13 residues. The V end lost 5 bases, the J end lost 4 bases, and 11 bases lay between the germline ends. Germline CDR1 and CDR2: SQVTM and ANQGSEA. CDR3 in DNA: TGCAGCGTTTTAGGGGGTCTTAATGAAAAACTGTTTTTT. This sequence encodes CSVLGGLNEKLFF.